Below are 20 T cell receptor beta chains sequenced from a single sample in a study of blood T cell repertoires in COVID-19. Assay: immunoSEQ multiplex PCR; the TCRdb copy retains only in-frame clones and omits some. The sample lists roughly 190,000 clones; around 85% were seen once. Sequencing input: peripheral blood. The receptors were gathered from a man aged 25 to 40 with acute or convalescent COVID-19.

V is TRBV14 and J is TRBJ1-1; 8 nucleotides align to TRBD1. The CDR3 covers 14 residues. Germline assignment: CDR1 SGHDN and CDR2 FVKESK. The J segment lost 4 bases and the V segment lost 4 bases, leaving 5 bases of the junction unmatched. The CDR3 DNA follows: TGTGCCAGCAGCCGAGATGGACAGGGCACTGAAGCTTTCTTT. Its translation is CASSRDGQGTEAFF.

The chain is built from TRBV6-2 or TRBV6-3 and TRBJ2-1; 12 nucleotides match TRBD2. Per germline, CDR1 MNHEY and CDR2 SVGEGT. This CDR3 is 15 amino acids long. Trimming removed 2 bases from V and 9 bases from J; junction bases left unmatched: 5. The CDR3: CASSYRLAGVSEQFF. CDR3 bases: TGTGCCAGCAGTTACAGACTAGCGGGAGTCAGTGAGCAGTTCTTC.

This chain joins TRBV29-1 and TRBJ2-7; TRBD2 might be the D (6 bases). This CDR3 comprises 14 residues. The V gene lost 2 bases and the J gene lost 5 bases, with 16 bases spanning the gap. The germline V gene has CDR1 SQVTM and CDR2 ANQGSEA. This CDR3 reads CSVESMQGGDEQYF. The CDR3 DNA sequence: TGCAGCGTTGAAAGTATGCAGGGAGGCGACGAGCAGTACTTC.

This chain connects TRBV19 to TRBJ2-1, with no clear D. The CDR3 totals 13 residues. The V end lost 6 bases, the J end lost 6 bases, and 12 bases lay between the germline ends. Germline CDR1 reads LNHDA; CDR2 reads SQIVND (reference sequence). This CDR3 is CASSPLSVNEQFF. CDR3 in DNA: TGTGCCAGTAGCCCGCTGAGTGTCAATGAGCAGTTCTTC.

This sequence joins TRBV27 and TRBJ1-6; no clear D gene. CDR3 size: 16 residues. V lost 8 bases and J lost 5, with 19 bases in between. The germline CDR1 and CDR2 sequences are MNHEY and SMNVEV (reference sequence). CDR3 in DNA: TGTGCCAGCCGCCTAGGGAGTTCGGGCAATAATTCACCCCTCCACTTT. This translates into CASRLGSSGNNSPLHF.

The V gene is TRBV6-6, the J gene TRBJ2-3, with a possible D match to TRBD2 (6 bases). This CDR3 is 14 amino acids long. Trimming removed 10 bases from V and 3 bases from J, with 17 bases in between. Germline assignment: CDR1 MNHNY and CDR2 SVGAGI (reference sequence). CDR3 sequence (DNA): TGTGCCACCACAGGCTTGGGGGGTACAGATACGCAGTATTTT. Amino acids: CATTGLGGTDTQYF.

The rearrangement joins TRBV5-4 to TRBJ2-5; weak D call: TRBD1 (5 bases). The CDR3 has 14 residues. Germline V lookup: CDR1 SGHNT, CDR2 YYREEE (reference sequence). Between the trimmed V and J ends, which lost 1 base and 3 bases, there was a span of 10 bases. For the CDR3, the DNA is TGTGCCAGCAGCTTGCGAACAGGAAAAGAGACCCAGTACTTC. Its protein product is CASSLRTGKETQYF.

The gene calls are TRBV5-1 and TRBJ2-1; 10 bases are shared with TRBD2. V dropped 0 bases and J dropped 4; count of bases not matched to a gene: 10. The germline CDR1 and CDR2 sequences are SGHRS and YFSETQ. This CDR3 is 18 amino acids long. The DNA for the CDR3 is TGCGCCAGCAGCTTGGGACTAGCGGGCCGGCGGATATACAATGAGCAGTTCTTC. It is translated as CASSLGLAGRRIYNEQFF.

The chain employs TRBV11-2 and TRBJ2-2; TRBD1 is a possible D gene (6 bases). This CDR3 is 20 amino acids long. Deletions cut 0 bases from V and 6 bases from J, with 26 bases between. In germline, CDR1 is SGHAT, CDR2 FQNNGV. Here the CDR3 reads CASSLELGKRGQLRAGELFF. In DNA form, the CDR3 reads TGTGCCAGCAGCTTAGAGCTAGGGAAACGGGGACAACTTAGAGCCGGGGAGCTGTTTTTT.

The chain recombines TRBV28 with TRBJ1-2; 8 bases are shared with TRBD1. The V segment lost 6 bases and the J segment 6 bases; nucleotides outside the gene matches: 12. Per the germline V gene, CDR1 is MDHEN and CDR2 is SYDVKM. The CDR3 consists of 15 residues. The CDR3 DNA reads TGTGCCAGCAGGGGATGGACAGGGCCTGAGGATGGCTACACCTTC. Translating it yields CASRGWTGPEDGYTF.

The chain carries TRBV11-3 and TRBJ2-1; D perhaps matches TRBD2 (6 bases). The germline CDR1 and CDR2 sequences are SGHNT and YENEEA. Deletions cut 2 bases from V and 6 bases from J, with 8 bases between. The length of the CDR3 is 13 residues. The CDR3 DNA is TGTGCCAGCAGCTTAAGGGGAGGCAATGAGCAGTTCTTC. It encodes CASSLRGGNEQFF.

This rearrangement joins TRBV7-8 to TRBJ2-3; D is ambiguous. Trimming stripped 6 bases from V and 1 base from J, with 8 bases between. The CDR3 length is 13 residues. CDR1 and CDR2 from the germline V gene are SGHVS and FQNEAQ. Here the CDR3 DNA reads TGTGCCAGCAGACCACTGGGCACAGATACGCAGTATTTT. Amino acid sequence: CASRPLGTDTQYF.

The rearrangement uses TRBV10-3 and TRBJ2-4; no clear D gene. Germline V CDR1 and CDR2: ENHRY, SYGVKD. CDR3 length: 14 residues. Trimming took 0 bases from V and 9 from J, leaving 12 bases between them. Here the CDR3 reads CAISESKSKSIQYF. The CDR3 region has the DNA TGTGCCATCAGTGAGTCGAAAAGCAAATCCATTCAGTACTTC.

This chain links TRBV7-2 with TRBJ1-5; 7 positions agree with TRBD1. Looked up from germline, CDR1 is SGHTA and CDR2 is FQGNSA. V was clipped by 5 bases and J by 3 bases; unmatched bases: 4. The length of the CDR3 is 14 residues. The CDR3 DNA is TGTGCCAGCAGCCCGACAGGGCCCAATCAGCCCCAGCATTTT. It is translated as CASSPTGPNQPQHF.

The J gene is TRBJ2-7, the V gene TRBV5-1; 11 bases are a match to TRBD2. This CDR3 region has 15 residues. Germline V gene sequence: CDR1 SGHRS, CDR2 YFSETQ. The trim removed 0 bases at V and 3 bases at J, leaving 2 bases unmatched. Here the CDR3 DNA reads TGCGCCAGCAGCTTGGTACTAGCGGGAGTCTACGAGCAGTACTTC. This encodes CASSLVLAGVYEQYF.

J is TRBJ1-5 and V is TRBV19; D may be TRBD1 (6 bases). V lost 10 bases, J lost 3 bases, and 13 bases lay in between. The CDR3 length is 13 residues. Germline V lookup: CDR1 LNHDA, CDR2 SQIVND (reference sequence). CDR3 DNA sequence: TGTGCCACCAGAGGACAGTTCAATCAGCCCCAGCATTTT. It encodes CATRGQFNQPQHF.

This chain joins TRBV19 and TRBJ1-4; no reliable D call. The CDR3 is 15 residues long. V lost 5 bases, J lost 8 bases, and 18 bases lay in between. Germline V gene lookup returns CDR1 LNHDA and CDR2 SQIVND (reference sequence). The CDR3 nucleotides read TGTGCCAGTAGTTCCCAGACACCCTCCAAGGAAAAACTGTTTTTT. Amino acids: CASSSQTPSKEKLFF.

Remarks on this clone: Compared with germline, one end of the junction differs, possibly owing to a read error. The chain has TRBV27 and TRBJ1-5; D perhaps matches TRBD1 (6 bases). The CDR3 has 14 residues. In germline, CDR1 is MNHEY, CDR2 SMNVEV (reference sequence). CDR3 nucleotides: TGTGCCAGCAGTCTATCCAGGGGTGGACAGCCCCAGCATTTT. It encodes CASSLSRGGQPQHF.

The genes are TRBV3-1 (or the pseudogene TRBV3-2) and TRBJ1-2; D may be TRBD1 (6 bases). The CDR3 sequence is 16 residues long. CDR1 and CDR2 (germline): LGHDT, YNNKEL (reference sequence). Trimming left V 2 bases short and J 5 bases short, with 18 bases between. Here the CDR3 reads CASSQSRGPTHYGYTF. The CDR3 region has the DNA TGTGCCAGCAGCCAATCCAGGGGCCCAACTCATTATGGCTACACCTTC.

The chain joins TRBV2 to TRBJ2-1; D is perhaps TRBD2 (6 bases). V shed 6 bases and J shed 3 bases, with 15 bases lying between them. Germline V lookup: CDR1 SNHLY, CDR2 FYNNEI. The CDR3 covers 15 residues. CDR3 bases: TGTGCCAGCAGGGAGCTCGGAGGGAACTACAATGAGCAGTTCTTC. Protein sequence: CASRELGGNYNEQFF.